This passage covers 22 T cell receptor beta chains from one sample sequenced in a study of T cells in Graves' hyperthyroidism and ophthalmopathy (dated by TCRdb to the late 2010s). The method behind the library was multiplex PCR. The reads were generated on an Illumina HiSeq 2000. The TCR beta CDR3 regions were amplified from the RNA transcripts. The TCR CDR3 was subjected to a first round of RT-PCR using the HTBI primer set and the Qiagen OneStep RT-PCR kit. TCRdb itself trimmed the public reads at Q25 with fastp, ran MiXCR and retained productive beta chains. A single entry per CDR3 protein holds the most common genes and DNA from its merged rows. The sample table lists about 480,000 distinct CDR3 sequences, roughly 14% of them with a count of one. The ten top clones hold under 20% of the sample. What was sequenced was blood. The receptor set was obtained from a young woman with Graves' hyperthyroidism.

This clonotype was seen ten or more times. V usage is TRBV12-3 or TRBV12-4 and J usage is TRBJ1-2, with D possibly matching TRBD1 (5 bases). This CDR3 is built from 11 residues. V dropped 3 bases and J dropped 8 bases, with 7 bases sitting between them. The CDR3 is CASSFGGGYTF. The CDR3 DNA sequence: TGTGCCAGCAGTTTCGGGGGAGGCTACACCTTC.

This clonotype was observed once. The rearrangement uses TRBV7-3 and TRBJ2-5, with TRBD2 identical over 13 bases. The germline gives CDR1 SGHTA, CDR2 FQGTGA. The V gene end was trimmed by 0 bases and the J gene end by 3 bases; junction bases not matched to a gene: 7. The CDR3 has 18 residues. The CDR3 region has the DNA TGTGCCAGCAGCTTAACCTGGCGGACTAGCGGGAGTAAAGAGACCCAGTACTTC. Translation: CASSLTWRTSGSKETQYF.

This clonotype came up many times. A read error is possible here, since a much larger clone lies one base away. V is TRBV7-2 and J is TRBJ2-1; no firm D call. The CDR3 covers 11 residues. V was pared by 1 base and J by 9 bases, with 4 bases between. In germline, CDR1 is SGHTA, CDR2 FQGNSA. DNA for the CDR3: TGTGCCAGCAGCTTAGACACTGAGCAGTTCTTC. It encodes CASSLDTEQFF.

On this clonotype itself: This may arise from a read error, as a much more abundant clone is one base away. V gene TRBV6-1 combines with J gene TRBJ1-5, with D hard to call. This CDR3 is 13 amino acids long. Germline V lookup: CDR1 MNHNS, CDR2 SASEGT. The CDR3 bases are TGTGCCAGCCAAGGGTATAGCAGTCAGCCCCAGCATTTT. It is translated as CASQGYSSQPQHF.

This clonotype was counted at least ten times. The V call is TRBV11-3, the J call TRBJ1-1, with D hard to call. CDR1 is SGHNT and CDR2 is YENEEA in the germline V gene. Trimming shortened V by 1 base and J by 3 bases, and 12 bases separated the two germline ends. The CDR3 covers 15 residues. CDR3: CASSLAVAGHTEAFF. The CDR3 DNA reads as TGTGCCAGCAGCTTAGCAGTGGCGGGCCACACTGAAGCTTTCTTT.

The chain joins TRBV13 to TRBJ2-3, with 10 bases matching TRBD2. The CDR3 is 15 residues long. From germline, CDR1 is PRHDT and CDR2 FYEKMQ (reference sequence). V shed 2 bases and J 5 bases; nucleotides not matched to a gene: 4. The CDR3 sequence is CASSLLAGVVDTQYF. The CDR3 DNA reads TGTGCCAGCAGCTTACTAGCGGGAGTAGTAGATACGCAGTATTTT.

CDR3 region: CASSQGTASTDTQYF. CDR3 nucleotide sequence: TGTGCCAGCAGCCAAGGGACCGCGAGCACAGATACGCAGTATTTT. The rearrangement joins TRBV3-1 to TRBJ2-3, with D unresolved. Trimming left V 1 base short and J 0 bases short, with 8 bases between. Per germline, CDR1 LGHDT and CDR2 YNNKEL (reference sequence). This CDR3 region has 15 residues.

The rearrangement uses TRBV15 and TRBJ2-7; TRBD1 might be the D (5 bases). Germline CDR1 LNHNV, CDR2 YYDKDF (reference sequence). Trimming pared 5 bases from V and 4 bases from J, leaving 12 bases between. The CDR3 is 13 residues long. For the CDR3, the DNA is TGTGCCACCAGCGGGGAACAGGAATACGAGCAGTACGTC. Amino acid sequence: CATSGEQEYEQYV.

This clonotype came up many times. V gene TRBV20-1 combines with J gene TRBJ2-3; D unresolved. V shed 4 bases and J shed 0 bases, with 2 bases lying between them. The CDR3 consists of 11 residues. The V gene's germline CDR1 is DFQATT and CDR2 SNEGSKA (reference sequence). Written as DNA, the CDR3 is TGCAGTGCTACTAGCACAGATACGCAGTATTTT. Amino acids: CSATSTDTQYF.

Concerning this clonotype itself: A read error may explain this, as a much larger clone is one base away. The V and J genes are TRBV20-1 and TRBJ1-5; 7 bases map to TRBD1. CDR1 is DFQATT, CDR2 SNEGSKA, per germline (reference sequence). There are 13 residues in the CDR3. CDR3 sequence (DNA): TGCAGTGCTAGAGGACAGGGCAATCAGTCCCAGCATTTT. This encodes CSARGQGNQSQHF.

Remarks on this clonotype: A clone one base away is much larger, so this may be a read error. The chain combines TRBV12-3 or TRBV12-4 with TRBJ1-5, with D unresolved. CDR3 size: 15 residues. The V and J ends lost 7 bases and 0 bases respectively, with 13 bases between them. The CDR3 DNA is TGTGCCAGCAATTTTAGAGAAAATAGCAATCAGCCCCAGCATTTT. This sequence encodes CASNFRENSNQPQHF.

The chain uses TRBV27 and TRBJ2-5, with 8 nucleotides matching TRBD1. The CDR3 totals 13 residues. Trimming took 4 bases from V and 5 from J; bases not matched to a gene: 3. Germline CDR1 is MNHEY and CDR2 is SMNVEV (reference sequence). The CDR3 DNA follows: TGTGCCAGCAGTTCTAACAGGGGGGAGACCCAGTACTTC. It translates to CASSSNRGETQYF.

This clonotype was counted at least ten times. The chain employs TRBV11-3 and TRBJ2-1; 10 bases fit TRBD2. With 4 bases clipped from V and 4 bases from J, the junction kept 7 bases outside the gene matches. The germline V gene has CDR1 SGHNT and CDR2 YENEEA. The CDR3 covers 16 residues. The CDR3 bases are TGTGCCAGCAGCTGGAGGACTAGCGGACAATACAATGAGCAGTTCTTC. Residues: CASSWRTSGQYNEQFF.

This clonotype was counted a few times. V gene TRBV6-1 combines with J gene TRBJ2-1; 9 bases map to TRBD2. V was clipped by 10 bases and J by 4 bases; unmatched bases: 14. There are 16 residues in the CDR3. Germline values: CDR1 MNHNS, CDR2 SASEGT. In nucleotides, the CDR3 is TGTGCCACGGACCCGGGACTAGCTTCAACTTACAATGAGCAGTTCTTC. This codes for CATDPGLASTYNEQFF.

This clonotype has at least ten counts. The rearrangement joins TRBV4-1 to TRBJ2-2, with 8 bases aligning to TRBD1. V lost 5 bases, J lost 9 bases, and 11 bases stayed unmatched. CDR3 size: 15 residues. Germline loops: CDR1 MGHRA, CDR2 YSYEKL. CDR3 loop: CASSMEITGGRELFF. In DNA form, the CDR3 reads TGCGCCAGCAGCATGGAAATTACAGGGGGACGGGAGCTGTTTTTT.

J is TRBJ1-5 and V is TRBV12-3 or TRBV12-4; D possibly corresponds to TRBD1 (5 bases). V was trimmed by 7 bases and J by 4 bases, leaving 17 bases between them. CDR3 size: 15 residues. The CDR3 DNA reads TGTGCCAGCACCCCCGGCAACGGGGGGAATCAGCCCCAGCATTTT. Its protein is CASTPGNGGNQPQHF.

There are many counts of this clonotype. This chain joins TRBV2 and TRBJ1-1; TRBD1 might be the D (5 bases). V lost 4 bases and J lost 1, with 7 bases in between. The CDR3 consists of 13 residues. CDR1 SNHLY and CDR2 FYNNEI come from the germline V gene. Here the CDR3 reads CASSARGNTEAFF. CDR3 DNA sequence: TGTGCCAGCAGTGCGAGGGGGAACACTGAAGCTTTCTTT.

A few counts support this clonotype. V usage is TRBV4-1 and J usage is TRBJ2-1; D is unresolved. CDR1 is MGHRA, CDR2 YSYEKL, per germline. Trimming left V 4 bases short and J 2 bases short, with 6 bases between. CDR3 size: 13 residues. The CDR3 sequence: CASSPRTYNEQFF. The DNA of the CDR3 is TGCGCCAGCAGCCCCCGGACCTACAATGAGCAGTTCTTC.

Notes on this clonotype: It may be a read error: a sequence one base away is much more abundant. This sequence joins TRBV5-1 and TRBJ2-1; tentative D call: TRBD1 (8 bases). Germline V gene lookup returns CDR1 SGHRS and CDR2 YFSETQ. This CDR3 comprises 15 residues. This CDR3 reads CASSSGGGSGDEQFF. Written as DNA, the CDR3 is TGTGCCAGCAGCTCAGGGGGCGGGAGTGGTGATGAGCAGTTCTTC.

In its sample, this clonotype was seen a few times. The chain has TRBV27 and TRBJ1-6; D ambiguous. The CDR3 extends over 12 amino acids. V was trimmed by 4 bases and J by 10 bases, leaving 8 bases between them. Germline values: CDR1 MNHEY, CDR2 SMNVEV (reference sequence). CDR3 amino acids: CASSSRWSPLHF. The CDR3 nucleotides are TGTGCCAGCAGTTCGAGGTGGTCACCCCTCCACTTT.

This clonotype was seen many times. The rearrangement links TRBV6-1 to TRBJ2-5; TRBD2 matches 10 bases. The CDR3 spans 15 residues. Per the germline V gene, CDR1 is MNHNS and CDR2 is SASEGT. After removal of 5 bases from V and 4 bases from J, the junction contained 7 bases not matched to a gene. The CDR3 DNA sequence: TGTGCCAGCAGTCCCCCCCTAGCGGGAGTAGAGACCCAGTACTTC. This gives the protein CASSPPLAGVETQYF.

Comment on this clonotype: One end of the junction varies from germline; a read error may be responsible. The chain employs TRBV5-1 and TRBJ1-3; D gene uncertain. CDR3 length: 13 residues. The germline V gene encodes CDR1 SGHRS and CDR2 YFSETQ. The CDR3 coding sequence is TGCGCCAGCAGCGAAGGAGCTGAAAACATCATATATTTT. Its protein is CASSEGAENIIYF.